This T cell receptor (beta chain) was sequenced during a study of PD-L1 blockade in urothelial cancer (TCRdb year 2017). A note on the overall study: Therapy was started in 2014 for all patients, and atezolizumab 1,200 mg was administered intravenously every 3 weeks. About 90% of the roughly 29 patients were identified as males with urothelial cancer of bladder origin, and a prior smoking history was reported by 18 of 29 patients. Nine patients reached durable clinical benefit, while some 20 patients did not. Durable clinical benefit meant progression-free survival longer than 6 months, and TCR features were also tested against progression-free and overall survival. In the same patients, whole exome sequencing and RNA sequencing of pretreatment tumors were performed in addition to TCR sequencing. Blood samples gave median yields of about 150,000 T cells and 82,636 unique TCRs, along with a median clonality of around 0.08. Blood samples were analyzed 3 weeks after the start of treatment (second dose) and 6 weeks after the start of treatment. An ECOG performance status of 0 or 1 was recorded for the patients, and 0 to 3 prior chemotherapy regimens had been received by the patients. Pretreatment tumor samples, along with matched peripheral blood serially collected before and after atezolizumab treatment, were subjected to TCR sequencing. The study, an exploratory multi-omic analysis, examined somatic, immune and clinical correlates of response to PD-L1 blockade with atezolizumab in urothelial cancer. Pretreatment blood TCR-seq was available for around 29 patients, at least one posttreatment blood collection was obtained for around 25 patients, and tumor TCR-seq was available for around 25 patients.

Each PCR received spiked-in synthetic TCR analog templates so that absolute template abundance could be estimated from read counts. Using the immunoSEQ assay, TCRbeta CDR3 regions were amplified from genomic DNA with bias-controlled V and J gene primers. Rearranged TCRbeta segments were sequenced at approximately 20X coverage. In the authors' own workflow: Clustering was used to correct sequencing errors, and CDR3s were annotated against IMGT so that V, D and J genes could be assigned. Downstream analyses used only productive TCRbeta rearrangements and left out out-of-frame or stop-codon sequences. Clonality was computed as one minus Shannon entropy normalized by the log of the number of unique productive sequences. Clones differing between time points or between blood and tumor were identified using Fisher's exact test with Benjamini-Hochberg correction, with an adjusted p below 0.01 applied as the threshold. TCRdb re-hosts the immuneACCESS table, in-frame sequences only. Its copies lack some clones; in the studies checked, an unresolved V gene accounts for under half of them, and the cause for the rest is not known. V and J calls and clone size follow that table, whereas D and trimming were derived from the DNA. Within this sample are roughly 63,000 clones, with more than 80% of them counted one time only. The biggest ten clones account for 4.5% to 6% of the sample.

Trimming removed 4 bases from V and 8 bases from J; the gene matches leave 9 bases unexplained. CDR1 and CDR2 were assigned from the germline V gene as MNHNS and SASEGT. Measured from the cysteine to the phenylalanine, the CDR3 is 14 residues long. The entry retains the CDR3 DNA only, 42 bases that are in frame from base 1. Comments on this clone: Its specific antigen is unknown. Base qualities are missing; no much larger clone stands one base away.

The full study reports these points: A pretreatment peripheral blood TCR clonality below the median was linked to improved progression-free and overall survival. Because the sample size was small (n ≈ 31) and many of the analyses were exploratory, the results are meant to be hypothesis-generating. Greater expansion of tumor-associated TCR clones in peripheral blood 3 weeks after the start of treatment was observed in patients with durable benefit (n of about 20, p = 0.022).

The time point label here, explained by the study, means: pretreatment peripheral blood. The cohort included 25 to 35 patients with locally advanced or metastatic urothelial carcinoma who were treated at Memorial Sloan Kettering on a trial protocol. Peripheral blood mononuclear cells were collected pretreatment and during treatment, at between 1 and 8 total time points per patient. The Qiagen DNeasy Blood extraction kit was used to purify genomic DNA from total PBMCs and tumor samples. PBMCs were collected pretreatment and during treatment, and were isolated and stored as previously described. The sequence came from a man between 65 and 80 years old with urothelial cancer. The sequence joins TRBV6-1 to TRBJ1-2; 8 bases in between match TRBD1. This material consisted of PBMCs, taken around atezolizumab (anti-PD-L1) treatment. At the DNA level, the sequence is TGTGCCAGCAGTGCCGGACAGGGCGAAGGGGGCTACACCTTC. This yields the protein CASSAGQGEGGYTF.